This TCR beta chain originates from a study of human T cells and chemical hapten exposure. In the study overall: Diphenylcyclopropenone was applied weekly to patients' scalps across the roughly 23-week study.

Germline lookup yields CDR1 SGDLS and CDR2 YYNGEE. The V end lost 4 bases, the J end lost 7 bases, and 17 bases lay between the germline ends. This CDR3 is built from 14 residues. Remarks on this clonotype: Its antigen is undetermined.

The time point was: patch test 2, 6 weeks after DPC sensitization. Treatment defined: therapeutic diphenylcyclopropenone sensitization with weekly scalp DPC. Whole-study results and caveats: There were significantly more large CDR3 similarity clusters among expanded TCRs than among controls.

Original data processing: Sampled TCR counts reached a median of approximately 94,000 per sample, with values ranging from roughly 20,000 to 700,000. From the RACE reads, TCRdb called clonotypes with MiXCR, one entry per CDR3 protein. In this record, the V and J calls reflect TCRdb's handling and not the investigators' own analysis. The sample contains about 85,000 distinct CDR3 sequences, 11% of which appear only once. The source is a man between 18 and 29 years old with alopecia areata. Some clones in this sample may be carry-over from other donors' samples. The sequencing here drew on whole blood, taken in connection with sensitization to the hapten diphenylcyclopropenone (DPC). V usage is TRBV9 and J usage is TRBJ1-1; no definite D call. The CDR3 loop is CASSPAGGSDEAFF. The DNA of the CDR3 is TGTGCCAGCAGCCCGGCAGGTGGGTCGGATGAAGCTTTCTTT.